This TCR beta chain was retrieved from a study of control samples from healthy donors and cancer patients. V lost 4 bases and J lost 3, with 16 bases in between. In germline, CDR1 is LNHNV, CDR2 YYDKDF (reference sequence). This CDR3 region has 16 residues. The protocol was immunoSEQ multiplex PCR, while the TCRdb copy is restricted to in-frame clones and leaves out a portion. The data hold 69,000 or so clones, with 94% observed a single time. This sequence originates from a woman aged 25-40 years in good health. The chain employs TRBV15 and TRBJ1-5; D gene ambiguous. The sample comprised blood. The CDR3 is CATSNPMTGPNQPQHF. DNA for the CDR3: TGTGCCACCAGCAATCCGATGACGGGCCCCAATCAGCCCCAGCATTTT. The full variable domain, its missing parts supplied by reference TRBV15 and TRBJ1-5, is DAMVIQNPRYQVTQFGKPVTLSCSQTLNHNVMYWYQQKSSQAPKLLFHYYDKDFNNEADTPDNFQSRRPNTSFCFLDIRSPGLGDTAMYLCATSNPMTGPNQPQHFGDGTRLSIL.